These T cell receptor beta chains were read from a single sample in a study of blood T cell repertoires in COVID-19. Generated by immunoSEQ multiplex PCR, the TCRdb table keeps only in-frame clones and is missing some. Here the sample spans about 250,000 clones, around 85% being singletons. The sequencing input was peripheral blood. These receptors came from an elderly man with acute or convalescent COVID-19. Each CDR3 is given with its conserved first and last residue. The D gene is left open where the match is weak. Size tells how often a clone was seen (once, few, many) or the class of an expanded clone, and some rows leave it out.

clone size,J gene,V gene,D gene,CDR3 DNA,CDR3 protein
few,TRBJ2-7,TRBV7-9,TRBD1,TGTGCCAGCAGTCTGGGCCACGGGACAGGGGGACGCGAGCAGTACTTC,CASSLGHGTGGREQYF
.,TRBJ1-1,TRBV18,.,TGTGCCAGCTCACCCAAGGGTCTCAAGGGGGATGAAGCTTTCTTT,CASSPKGLKGDEAFF
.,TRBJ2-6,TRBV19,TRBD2,TGTGCCAGTAGACTAGCGGGAGCTTCAGGGGCCAACGTCCTGACTTTC,CASRLAGASGANVLTF
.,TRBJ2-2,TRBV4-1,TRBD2,TGCGCCAGCAGCCAAGCAGCGGGAGGGGGCGGGGAGCTGTTTTTT,CASSQAAGGGGELFF
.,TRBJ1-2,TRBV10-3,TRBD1,TGTGCCATCAGTGACCACAGGGGAGCAAGTGGCTACACCTTC,CAISDHRGASGYTF
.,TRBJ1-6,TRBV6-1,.,TGTGCCAGCAGTGAAAACAATCGGGATAATTCACCCCTCCACTTT,CASSENNRDNSPLHF
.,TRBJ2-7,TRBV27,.,TGTGCCAGCAGTTTGGAAGGGACAAAGCAGTACTTC,CASSLEGTKQYF
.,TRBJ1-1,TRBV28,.,TGTGCCAGCTTTATTCCCGGGGGGGTGCACACTGAAGCTTTCTTT,CASFIPGGVHTEAFF
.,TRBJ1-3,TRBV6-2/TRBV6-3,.,TGTGCCAGCAGTTCCAGGGCTGGAAACACCATATATTTT,CASSSRAGNTIYF
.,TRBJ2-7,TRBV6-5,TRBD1,TGTGCCAGCAGGGAGGCCCAGACAGGGGGATACGAGCAGTACTTC,CASREAQTGGYEQYF
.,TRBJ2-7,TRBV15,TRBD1,TGTGCCACCAGCACCCCCGGGACAGGGACCTACGAGCAGTACTTC,CATSTPGTGTYEQYF
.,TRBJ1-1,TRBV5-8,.,TGTGCCAGCAGCTTTGGCGGGCTTAACACTGAAGCTTTCTTT,CASSFGGLNTEAFF
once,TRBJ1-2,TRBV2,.,TGTGCCAGCAGGAGGACAGTGCGGTCTAACTATGGCTACACCTTC,CASRRTVRSNYGYTF
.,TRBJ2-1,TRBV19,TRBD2,TGTGCCAGTACCCCTTATAAGCGGGAGGGATACAATGAGCAGTTCTTC,CASTPYKREGYNEQFF
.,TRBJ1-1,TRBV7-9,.,TGTGCCAGCAGCTTCCCTGGTGGAGGGAGGCGGTCTGAAGCTTTCTTT,CASSFPGGGRRSEAFF
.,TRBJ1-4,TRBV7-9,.,TGTGCCAGCAGCTACAGGCAGGGGTCTAATGAAAAACTGTTTTTT,CASSYRQGSNEKLFF
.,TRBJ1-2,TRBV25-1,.,TGTGCCAGCAGTCCAGGACATAGCTACACCTTC,CASSPGHSYTF
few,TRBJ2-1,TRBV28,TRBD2,TGTGCCAGCAGTTTGGGCGGGGGGGCCATCGATGAGCAGTTCTTC,CASSLGGGAIDEQFF
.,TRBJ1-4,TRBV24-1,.,TGTGCCACCAGTGACCCTCGACAGGCAGGAGAAAAACTGTTTTTT,CATSDPRQAGEKLFF
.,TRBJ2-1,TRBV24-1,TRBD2,TGTGCCACCAGTGATCCGCTACTAGCGGGAGGGGCGAATGAGCAGTTCTTC,CATSDPLLAGGANEQFF
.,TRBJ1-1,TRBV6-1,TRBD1,TGTGCCAGCAGCCCCCCGGGACAGGGGGCTGAAGCTTTCTTT,CASSPPGQGAEAFF
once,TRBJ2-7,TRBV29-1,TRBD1,TGCAGCGTTGAAGCACCCACAGGGGCGGGCGAGCAGTACTTC,CSVEAPTGAGEQYF
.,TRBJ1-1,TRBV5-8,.,TGTGCCAGCAGCCTCGCGGGGGGTGAAGCTTTCTTT,CASSLAGGEAFF
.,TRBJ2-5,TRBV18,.,TGTGCCAGCTCACCACCGTTGCAGGGGATCGTCGAGACCCAGTACTTC,CASSPPLQGIVETQYF
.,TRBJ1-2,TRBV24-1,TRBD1,TGTGCCACCAGTGACCCGACAGGGGGATACTATGGCTACACCTTC,CATSDPTGGYYGYTF
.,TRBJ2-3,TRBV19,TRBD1,TGTGCCAGTAGAGGCAGGGGGCCTAGCACAGATACGCAGTATTTT,CASRGRGPSTDTQYF
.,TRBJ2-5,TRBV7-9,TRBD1,TGTGCCAGCAGCTTGGGACAGGGGCAAGAGACCCAGTACTTC,CASSLGQGQETQYF
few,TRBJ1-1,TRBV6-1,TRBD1,TGTGCCAGCAGTGAAGGAAGGACAGGGCTTCGGAACACTGAAGCTTTCTTT,CASSEGRTGLRNTEAFF
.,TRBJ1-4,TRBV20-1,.,TGCAGTGCTAGTTCCACCGGGGGGGTCGGAAAACTGTTTTTT,CSASSTGGVGKLFF
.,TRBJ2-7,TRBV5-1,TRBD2,TGCGCCAGCAGCCGCGTGAGCGGGAGAGACTACGAGCAGTACTTC,CASSRVSGRDYEQYF
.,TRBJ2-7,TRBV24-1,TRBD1,TGTGCCACCGCCGCTCCAAGCTCGGGACAGGGGGGATACGAGCAGTACTTC,CATAAPSSGQGGYEQYF
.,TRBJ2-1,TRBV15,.,TGTGCCACCAGCCTCAGGGCAGAAGCTCCCTACAATGAGCAGTTCTTC,CATSLRAEAPYNEQFF
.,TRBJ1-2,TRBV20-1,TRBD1,TGCAGTGCTAGTGGGGACAGCCGATCATATGGCTACACCTTC,CSASGDSRSYGYTF
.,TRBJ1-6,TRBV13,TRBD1,TGTGCCAGCAGCAAAACAGGGGGCAGGGGGTATAATTCACCCCTCCACTTT,CASSKTGGRGYNSPLHF
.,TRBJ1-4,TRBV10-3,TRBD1,TGTGCCATCAAGGCAGGGGGAAATGAAAAACTGTTTTTT,CAIKAGGNEKLFF
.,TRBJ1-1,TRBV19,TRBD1,TGTGCCAGTAGGCGGGGACAGGGGGCAAACACTGAAGCTTTCTTT,CASRRGQGANTEAFF
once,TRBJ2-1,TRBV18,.,TGTGCCAGCTCACTGAACAGGGTAGGGCTGGACAATGAGCAGTTCTTC,CASSLNRVGLDNEQFF
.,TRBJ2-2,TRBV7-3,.,TGTGCCAGCAGCCCCTTCCGGGGAACCGGGGAGCTGTTTTTT,CASSPFRGTGELFF
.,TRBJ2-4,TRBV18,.,TGTGCCAGCTCACCACCGGGAGGGGGAGGCAAAAACATTCAGTACTTC,CASSPPGGGGKNIQYF
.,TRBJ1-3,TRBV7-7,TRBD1,TGTGCCAGCAGCCCGACAGGGGTGAGAAACACCATATATTTT,CASSPTGVRNTIYF
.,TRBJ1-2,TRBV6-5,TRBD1,TGTGCCAGCAGTTACAAAGACAGGGGGAGATATGGCTACACCTTC,CASSYKDRGRYGYTF